These 24 T cell receptor beta chains came from one sample sequenced in a study of identical twins. One entry per CDR3 protein, called by TCRdb with MiXCR from the 5' RACE reads. Here the sample spans 700,000 or so distinct CDR3 sequences, 8.6% being singletons. These data were also reused for a study on yellow fever vaccine responses in identical twins.

Sequenced: PBMCs. The receptors stem from a woman between 18 and 30 years old in good health.

The chain uses TRBV11-2 and TRBJ2-5; the match to TRBD2 covers 8 bases. Germline V gene data show CDR1 as SGHAT and CDR2 as FQNNGV. The ends lost 8 bases at V and 5 bases at J; junction bases unmatched: 13. CDR3 length: 15 residues. The CDR3 DNA is TGTGCCAGCGGGCTGAGCGGGAGCAAGGGGGAGACCCAGTACTTC. It yields the protein CASGLSGSKGETQYF.

This clonotype has more than one count but fewer than ten. The gene calls are TRBV7-9 and TRBJ2-5, with D possibly TRBD2 on 6 matching bases. CDR3 length: 14 amino acids. Trimming took off 5 bases at V and 3 bases at J, with 13 bases between the two ends. The germline V gene has CDR1 SEHNR and CDR2 FQNEAQ (reference sequence). This CDR3 reads CASSGTGGKETQYF. The CDR3 DNA follows: TGTGCCAGCAGCGGGACCGGAGGGAAAGAGACCCAGTACTTC.

This clonotype showed up just a few times. The J gene is TRBJ2-7, the V gene TRBV28; 8 bases are a match to TRBD1. The CDR3 runs to 15 residues. With V trimmed by 2 bases and J by 6 bases, 9 bases remained unmatched. CDR1 MDHEN and CDR2 SYDVKM come from the germline V gene. Here the CDR3 reads CASSLLGQGALEQYF. The CDR3 nucleotides read TGTGCCAGCAGTTTACTCGGCCAGGGGGCTCTCGAGCAGTACTTC. The complete variable domain, with remaining parts taken from reference TRBV28 and TRBJ2-7, reads DVKVTQSSRYLVKRTGEKVFLECVQDMDHENMFWYRQDPGLGLRLIYFSYDVKMKEKGDIPEGYSVSREKKERFSLILESASTNQTSMYLCASSLLGQGALEQYFGPGTRLTVT.

V is TRBV6-2 or TRBV6-3 and J is TRBJ2-7; D is uncertain. This CDR3 comprises 12 residues. Trimming pared 5 bases from V and 5 bases from J, leaving 10 bases between. Per germline, CDR1 MNHEY and CDR2 SVGEGT. The CDR3: CASSLSRDEQYF. The CDR3 DNA reads as TGTGCCAGCAGTCTCTCCCGGGACGAGCAGTACTTC.

The CDR3 spells CASTTGLPNNQPQHF. The CDR3 DNA sequence: TGTGCCAGCACGACAGGACTCCCTAACAATCAGCCCCAGCATTTT. V is TRBV2 and J is TRBJ1-5; D perhaps matches TRBD1 (6 bases). The ends were cut back, 7 bases at V and 3 bases at J, with 16 bases in the middle. In germline, CDR1 is SNHLY, CDR2 FYNNEI. The CDR3 is made up of 15 amino acids.

This chain joins TRBV5-1 and TRBJ2-7, with 9 bases lining up with TRBD1. The germline V gene encodes CDR1 SGHRS and CDR2 YFSETQ. V gave up 6 bases and J gave up 3 bases; unmatched junction bases: 7. CDR3 size: 14 residues. DNA for the CDR3: TGCGCCAGCACGCGGGACAGGGCTGGCTACGAGCAGTACTTC. It translates to CASTRDRAGYEQYF.

This clonotype was observed at least ten times. V and J are TRBV5-1 and TRBJ2-7; D is possibly TRBD1 (6 bases). Germline CDR1 is SGHRS and CDR2 is YFSETQ. This CDR3 is built from 14 residues. Trimming took 5 bases from V and 3 from J, leaving 15 bases between them. The CDR3 nucleotides read TGCGCCAGCAGGTTTACAGGGACAAACTACGAGCAGTACTTC. It yields the protein CASRFTGTNYEQYF. The full variable domain, its missing parts supplied by reference TRBV5-1 and TRBJ2-7, is KAGVTQTPRYLIKTRGQQVTLSCSPISGHRSVSWYQQTPGQGLQFLFEYFSETQRNKGNFPGRFSGRQFSNSRSEMNVSTLELGDSALYLCASRFTGTNYEQYFGPGTRLTVT.

The gene calls are TRBV29-1 and TRBJ2-7; 7 bases fit TRBD1. Germline assignment: CDR1 SQVTM and CDR2 ANQGSEA. J gave up 6 bases and V 3 bases, and 5 bases lay outside the gene matches. The CDR3 runs 12 residues. The CDR3 protein is CSVEASGGEQYF. The CDR3 coding sequence is TGCAGCGTTGAGGCGTCAGGGGGCGAGCAGTACTTC.

This clonotype was detected ten times or more. This chain links TRBV24-1 with TRBJ2-5; 8 bases match TRBD1. CDR3 length: 15 residues. Per germline, CDR1 KGHDR and CDR2 SFDVKD. V was clipped by 4 bases and J by 4 bases; unmatched bases: 7. CDR3 in amino acids: CATSERTGFRETQYF. As DNA, the CDR3 is TGTGCCACCAGTGAGCGGACAGGGTTCAGAGAGACCCAGTACTTC.

This clonotype was seen at least ten times. V usage is TRBV5-1 and J usage is TRBJ2-7; D remains unclear. Per the germline V gene, CDR1 is SGHRS and CDR2 is YFSETQ. The V end lost 0 bases, the J end lost 2 bases, and 6 bases lay between the germline ends. The CDR3 has 13 residues. The CDR3 nucleotides read TGCGCCAGCAGCTTGGAAAGAGCCTACGAGCAGTACTTC. The encoded protein is CASSLERAYEQYF. Supplemented by reference TRBV5-1 and TRBJ2-7, the full variable domain reads KAGVTQTPRYLIKTRGQQVTLSCSPISGHRSVSWYQQTPGQGLQFLFEYFSETQRNKGNFPGRFSGRQFSNSRSEMNVSTLELGDSALYLCASSLERAYEQYFGPGTRLTVT.

This clonotype occurred a few times. The rearrangement uses TRBV4-3 and TRBJ2-7, with 11 nucleotides matching TRBD2. Germline V gene sequence: CDR1 LGHNA, CDR2 YSLEER. Unmatched junction bases numbered 2, after V lost 1 base and J lost 0 bases. This CDR3 contains 16 residues. As DNA, the CDR3 is TGCGCCAGCAGCCAAGCTAGCGGGAGGCCCTCCTACGAGCAGTACTTC. It codes for CASSQASGRPSYEQYF.

V usage is TRBV12-3 or TRBV12-4 and J usage is TRBJ2-7; TRBD1 is a possible D gene (6 bases). Trimming stripped 6 bases from V and 8 bases from J, with 17 bases between. The CDR3 loop spans 13 amino acids. The CDR3 loop is CASSLDRDTQQYF. The CDR3 coding sequence is TGTGCCAGCAGCCTAGACCGGGACACCCAGCAGTACTTC.

The chain combines TRBV2 with TRBJ1-2, with D unresolved. V lost 6 bases and J lost 4, with 9 bases in between. Germline values: CDR1 SNHLY, CDR2 FYNNEI. CDR3 length equals 12 residues. The CDR3 loop is CASRGLGYGYTF. The CDR3 DNA reads as TGTGCCAGCAGGGGCCTGGGCTATGGCTACACCTTC.

The chain recombines TRBV4-3 with TRBJ2-5; D possibly corresponds to TRBD2 (6 bases). This CDR3 region has 15 residues. Trimming stripped 5 bases from V and 6 bases from J, with 19 bases between. Germline V CDR1 and CDR2: LGHNA, YSLEER. The CDR3 here is CASSDRGTLDKTQYF. As DNA, the CDR3 is TGCGCCAGCAGCGACCGCGGGACGCTTGACAAGACCCAGTACTTC.

This clonotype was counted between two and nine times. V usage is TRBV5-1 and J usage is TRBJ2-2; maybe TRBD2 (5 bases). Trimming took 2 bases from V and 6 from J, leaving 14 bases between them. Germline V gene lookup returns CDR1 SGHRS and CDR2 YFSETQ. The CDR3 runs to 15 residues. CDR3 region: CASSLREGGPGELFF. The DNA for the CDR3 is TGCGCCAGCAGCTTACGGGAAGGAGGACCCGGGGAGCTGTTTTTT. The whole variable domain, filled in from reference TRBV5-1 and TRBJ2-2, reads KAGVTQTPRYLIKTRGQQVTLSCSPISGHRSVSWYQQTPGQGLQFLFEYFSETQRNKGNFPGRFSGRQFSNSRSEMNVSTLELGDSALYLCASSLREGGPGELFFGEGSRLTVL.

This clonotype was detected a few times. The chain has TRBV10-3 and TRBJ2-3; maybe TRBD2 (6 bases). The V and J ends lost 1 base and 2 bases respectively, with 10 bases between them. CDR1 ENHRY and CDR2 SYGVKD come from the germline V gene. The CDR3 loop spans 15 amino acids. The CDR3 DNA reads as TGTGCCATCAGTGAGTTGGGACTTGACACAGATACGCAGTATTTT. The encoded protein is CAISELGLDTDTQYF.

V and J are TRBV7-8 and TRBJ2-1, with 9 nucleotides matching TRBD2. With 5 bases clipped from V and 6 bases from J, the junction kept 8 bases outside the gene matches. The CDR3 has 15 amino acids. Germline V gene sequence: CDR1 SGHVS, CDR2 FQNEAQ. The CDR3 loop is CASSRTGTSTNEQFF. CDR3 DNA: TGTGCCAGCAGCCGTACCGGGACTAGCACCAATGAGCAGTTCTTC.

Note on this clonotype: The CDR3 does not end in the conserved phenylalanine or tryptophan, so this is likely a read error. The chain has TRBV6-2 or TRBV6-3 and TRBJ2-5; tentatively, D is TRBD2 (5 bases). Trimming removed 0 bases from V and 4 bases from J, with 15 bases in between. In germline, CDR1 is MNHEY, CDR2 SVGEGT. The CDR3 contains 16 residues. CDR3 sequence (DNA): TGTGCCAGCAGTTACTCGACGGAGGCACAAGGAGAGACCCAGTACTAC. Translation gives CASSYSTEAQGETQYY.

There are many counts of this clonotype. This chain joins TRBV12-3 or TRBV12-4 and TRBJ2-1; possible D gene TRBD1, 6 bases. This CDR3 contains 14 residues. The V end was cut by 5 bases, the J end by 7 bases, with 15 bases between. The CDR3 loop reads CASSLRDKLNEQFF. The CDR3 bases are TGTGCCAGCAGTCTCCGGGACAAGTTAAATGAGCAGTTCTTC.

This clonotype has a handful of counts. The chain joins TRBV27 to TRBJ2-5, with a weak D call TRBD1 (6 bases). The CDR3 is 13 amino acids. Per the germline V gene, CDR1 is MNHEY and CDR2 is SMNVEV (reference sequence). V shed 3 bases and J shed 4 bases, with 9 bases lying between them. CDR3 sequence reads: CASSFQGPETQYF. CDR3 nucleotides: TGTGCCAGCAGTTTTCAGGGGCCAGAGACCCAGTACTTC.

The chain links TRBV29-1 to TRBJ1-5, with no clear D. Germline CDR1 SQVTM, CDR2 ANQGSEA. The V gene lost 1 base and the J gene lost 3 bases, with 10 bases spanning the gap. The length of the CDR3 is 14 residues. The CDR3 DNA sequence: TGCAGCGTTGAAGGCCGGGGTAACAATCAGCCCCAGCATTTT. Protein product: CSVEGRGNNQPQHF. Looking up the rest from reference TRBV29-1 and TRBJ1-5 gives the full variable domain: SAVISQKPSRDICQRGTSLTIQCQVDSQVTMMFWYRQQPGQSLTLIATANQGSEATYESGFVIDKFPISRPNLTFSTLTVSNMSPEDSSIYLCSVEGRGNNQPQHFGDGTRLSIL.

As for this clonotype: The junction departs from germline at one end; a sequencing error may be responsible. V and J are TRBV6-5 and TRBJ1-2, with TRBD1 identical over 7 bases. The germline gives CDR1 MNHEY, CDR2 SVGAGI. The CDR3 is 14 amino acids. The CDR3 DNA reads as TGTGCCGGCAGTTTAAAACAGGGGAACTATGGCTACACCTTC. Protein sequence: CAGSLKQGNYGYTF.

The genes are TRBV6-2 or TRBV6-3 and TRBJ2-3, with 7 bases matching TRBD2. Germline V lookup: CDR1 MNHEY, CDR2 SVGEGT. CDR3 size: 18 residues. Trimming cost V 6 bases and J 3 bases; bases outside gene matches: 18. For the CDR3, the DNA is TGTGCCAGCAGAATATCGCCTACCCTCGGGGGAGGGACAGATACGCAGTATTTT. This codes for CASRISPTLGGGTDTQYF.

The chain links TRBV5-1 to TRBJ2-3; D is undetermined. The V and J ends lost 0 bases and 5 bases respectively, with 7 bases between them. The CDR3 runs to 13 residues. Germline CDR1 and CDR2: SGHRS and YFSETQ. CDR3 nucleotides: TGCGCCAGCAGCTTGGACTGGGGAGATACGCAGTATTTT. Translation: CASSLDWGDTQYF.